Listed here are 7 T cell receptor beta chains from one sample, sequenced in a study of molecular identifiers for immune sequencing clone quantification. TCRdb reprocessed the PCR reads via MiXCR and lists one record per CDR3 protein. The sample holds 400,000 to 600,000 distinct CDR3 sequences, around 23% seen once. Material: naive CD8+ T cells from blood, with Jurkat cell RNA spiked in. The subset was: FACS-sorted CD8+CD4-CCR7+CD45RA+ naive T cells. The receptors were sampled from a human donor in good health. Some libraries in this study had Jurkat cell RNA spiked in.

The V and J genes are TRBV7-9 and TRBJ2-2; D could derive from TRBD1 or TRBD2 (5 bases each). V was shortened by 6 bases and J by 6 bases, with 14 bases between the two germline ends. This CDR3 comprises 14 residues. Germline values: CDR1 SEHNR, CDR2 FQNEAQ (reference sequence). The CDR3 DNA is TGTGCCAGCAGTGAGGGGTATAACCCCGGGGAGCTGTTTTTT. Its protein product is CASSEGYNPGELFF. Looking up the rest from reference TRBV7-9 and TRBJ2-2 gives the full variable domain: DTGVSQNPRHKITKRGQNVTFRCDPISEHNRLYWYRQTLGQGPEFLTYFQNEAQLEKSRLLSDRFSAERPKGSFSTLEIQRTEQGDSAMYLCASSEGYNPGELFFGEGSRLTVL.

This clonotype was seen only a few times. V usage is TRBV24-1 and J usage is TRBJ2-7; unclear D gene. CDR3 size: 13 residues. Looked up from germline, CDR1 is KGHDR and CDR2 is SFDVKD. Trimming took 0 bases from V and 4 from J, leaving 6 bases between them. CDR3 DNA: TGTGCCACCAGTGATTTGAGTGCATACGAGCAGTACTTC. Amino acid sequence: CATSDLSAYEQYF.

This clonotype is a singleton in its sample. The junction differs from germline at one of its ends, possibly a read error. The J gene is TRBJ1-5, the V gene TRBV27; D gene uncertain. The length of the CDR3 is 19 residues. Germline V gene lookup returns CDR1 MNHEY and CDR2 SMNVEV (reference sequence). The CDR3 reads CASSWEGDSGLSGNRPQHF. CDR3 nucleotide sequence: TGTGCCAGCAGTTGGGAGGGAGATTCCGGATTATCGGGCAATCGGCCCCAGCATTTT.

Only a few counts were recorded for this clonotype. V is TRBV28 and J is TRBJ1-2; 8 bases line up with TRBD1. The length of the CDR3 is 14 residues. J was trimmed by 4 bases and V by 4 bases; bases with no gene match: 5. CDR1 and CDR2 (germline): MDHEN, SYDVKM. The CDR3 DNA reads TGTGCCAGCAGTTCGGGACAGGCGATCTATGGCTACACCTTC. Protein: CASSSGQAIYGYTF.

As concerns this clonotype: A read error is possible here, since a much larger clone lies one base away. V gene TRBV6-2 or TRBV6-3 combines with J gene TRBJ1-1; D call uncertain. The CDR3 consists of 15 residues. V lost 0 bases and J 11 bases, leaving 19 bases between the germline ends. In germline, CDR1 is MNHEY, CDR2 SVGEGT. CDR3 sequence (DNA): TGTGCCAGCAGTTACTCTCAACAGTCTGAACACTCGGCTTTCTTT. This sequence encodes CASSYSQQSEHSAFF.

The chain combines TRBV28 with TRBJ2-7; the match to TRBD2 covers 12 bases. The CDR3 spans 16 residues. Germline-derived CDR1 and CDR2 are MDHEN and SYDVKM. V dropped 5 bases and J dropped 3; count of bases not matched to a gene: 8. CDR3 sequence reads: CASSGKATSGSYEQYF. The CDR3 DNA follows: TGTGCCAGCAGTGGTAAAGCGACTAGCGGGAGCTACGAGCAGTACTTC. The full variable domain, in which reference TRBV28 and TRBJ2-7 provide the parts outside the CDR3, is DVKVTQSSRYLVKRTGEKVFLECVQDMDHENMFWYRQDPGLGLRLIYFSYDVKMKEKGDIPEGYSVSREKKERFSLILESASTNQTSMYLCASSGKATSGSYEQYFGPGTRLTVT.

This clonotype appeared many times. The chain is built from TRBV11-2 and TRBJ2-7; maybe TRBD1 (5 bases). The CDR3 is 14 amino acids. Trimming took off 1 base at V and 0 bases at J, with 7 bases between the two ends. Germline lookup yields CDR1 SGHAT and CDR2 FQNNGV. Here the CDR3 DNA reads TGTGCCAGCAGCTTAGGAGACAGCTCCTACGAGCAGTACTTC. It codes for CASSLGDSSYEQYF.